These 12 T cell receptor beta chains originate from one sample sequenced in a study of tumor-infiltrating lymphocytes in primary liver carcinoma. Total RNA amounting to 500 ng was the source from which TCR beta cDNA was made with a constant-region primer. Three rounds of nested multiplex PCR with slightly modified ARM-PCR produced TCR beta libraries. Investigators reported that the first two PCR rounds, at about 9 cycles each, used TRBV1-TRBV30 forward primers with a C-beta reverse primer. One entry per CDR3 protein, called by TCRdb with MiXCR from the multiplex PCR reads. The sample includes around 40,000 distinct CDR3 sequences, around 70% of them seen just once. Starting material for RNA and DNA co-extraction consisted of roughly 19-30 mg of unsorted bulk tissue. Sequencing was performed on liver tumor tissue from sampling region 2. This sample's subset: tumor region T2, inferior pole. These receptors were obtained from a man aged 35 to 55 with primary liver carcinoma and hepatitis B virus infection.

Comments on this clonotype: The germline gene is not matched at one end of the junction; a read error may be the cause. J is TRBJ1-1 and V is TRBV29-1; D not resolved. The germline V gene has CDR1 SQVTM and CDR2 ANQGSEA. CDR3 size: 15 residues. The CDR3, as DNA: TGCAGCATTGCCCCGGGATGGGGAGTGAACACTAAAGCTTTCTTT. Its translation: CSIAPGWGVNTKAFF.

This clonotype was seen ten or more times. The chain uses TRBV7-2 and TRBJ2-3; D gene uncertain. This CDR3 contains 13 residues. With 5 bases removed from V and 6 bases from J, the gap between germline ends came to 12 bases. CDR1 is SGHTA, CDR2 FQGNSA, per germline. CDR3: CASSPRSRDTQYF. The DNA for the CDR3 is TGTGCCAGCAGCCCCCGATCACGGGATACGCAGTATTTT.

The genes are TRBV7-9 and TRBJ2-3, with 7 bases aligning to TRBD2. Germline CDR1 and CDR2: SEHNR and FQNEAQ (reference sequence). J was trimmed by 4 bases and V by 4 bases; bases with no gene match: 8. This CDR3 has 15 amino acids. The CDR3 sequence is CASSSWTRSPDTQYF. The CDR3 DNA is TGTGCCAGCAGCTCCTGGACTAGGAGCCCAGATACGCAGTATTTT.

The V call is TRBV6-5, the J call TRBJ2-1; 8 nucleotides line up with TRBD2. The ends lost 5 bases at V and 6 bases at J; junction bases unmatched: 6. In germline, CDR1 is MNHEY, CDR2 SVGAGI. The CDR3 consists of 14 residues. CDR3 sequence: CASSELADCNEQFF. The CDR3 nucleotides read TGTGCCAGCAGTGAACTAGCGGATTGCAATGAGCAGTTCTTC.

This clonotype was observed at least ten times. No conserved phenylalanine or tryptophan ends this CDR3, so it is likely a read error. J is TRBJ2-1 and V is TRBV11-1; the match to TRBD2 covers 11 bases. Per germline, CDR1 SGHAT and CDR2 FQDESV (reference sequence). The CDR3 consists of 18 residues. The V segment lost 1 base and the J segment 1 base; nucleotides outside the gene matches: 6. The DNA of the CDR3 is TGTGCCAGCAGCTTAGGATCCCTAGCGGGAGGATCCTACAATGAGCAGTTCTCC. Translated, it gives CASSLGSLAGGSYNEQFS.

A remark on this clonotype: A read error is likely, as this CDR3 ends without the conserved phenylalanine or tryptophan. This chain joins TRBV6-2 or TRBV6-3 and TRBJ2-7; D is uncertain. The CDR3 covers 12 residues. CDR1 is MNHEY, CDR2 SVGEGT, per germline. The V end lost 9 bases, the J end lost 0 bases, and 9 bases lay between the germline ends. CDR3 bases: TGTGCCAGGAGTATATCCTCCTACGAGCAGTACTCC. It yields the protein CARSISSYEQYS.

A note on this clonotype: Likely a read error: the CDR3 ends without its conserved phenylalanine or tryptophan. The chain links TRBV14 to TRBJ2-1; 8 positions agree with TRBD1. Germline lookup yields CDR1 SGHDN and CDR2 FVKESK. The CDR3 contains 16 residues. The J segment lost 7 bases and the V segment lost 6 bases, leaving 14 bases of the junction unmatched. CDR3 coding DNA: TGTGCCAGCAGTCGTCGACAGGGGTGCCGGTTAAATGAGCAGTTCATC. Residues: CASSRRQGCRLNEQFI.

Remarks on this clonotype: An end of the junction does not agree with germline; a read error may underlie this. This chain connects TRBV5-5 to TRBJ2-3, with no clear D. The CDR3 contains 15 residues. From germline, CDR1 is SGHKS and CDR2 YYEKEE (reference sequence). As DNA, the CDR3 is TGTGCTAGCAGCGTCGGGCTACGGAGACTCGATACGCAGTATTTT. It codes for CASSVGLRRLDTQYF. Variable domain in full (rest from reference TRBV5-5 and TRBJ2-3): DAGVTQSPTHLIKTRGQQVTLRCSPISGHKSVSWYQQVLGQGPQFIFQYYEKEERGRGNFPDRFSARQFPNYSSELNVNALLLGDSALYLCASSVGLRRLDTQYFGPGTRLTVL.

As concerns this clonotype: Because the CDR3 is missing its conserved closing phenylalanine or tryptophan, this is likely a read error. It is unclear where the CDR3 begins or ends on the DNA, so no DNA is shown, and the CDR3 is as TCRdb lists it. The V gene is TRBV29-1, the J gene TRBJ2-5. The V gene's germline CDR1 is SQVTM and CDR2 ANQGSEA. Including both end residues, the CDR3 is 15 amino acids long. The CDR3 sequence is CSVESAADRSETQYC.

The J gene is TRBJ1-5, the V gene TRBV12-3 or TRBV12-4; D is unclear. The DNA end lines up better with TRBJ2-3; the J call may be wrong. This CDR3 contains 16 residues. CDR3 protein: CASSFTTLTVDQPQYF. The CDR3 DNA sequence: TGTGCCAGCAGTTTCACTACCCTAACAGTGGATCAGCCCCAGTATTTT.

CDR3 amino acids: CANNYGQGETQYF. The CDR3 DNA follows: TGTGCCAACAATTACGGTCAGGGAGAGACCCAGTACTTC. The chain is built from TRBV6-5 and TRBJ2-5, with a weak D call TRBD1 (5 bases). Trimming shortened V by 10 bases and J by 4 bases, and 16 bases separated the two germline ends. Looked up from germline, CDR1 is MNHEY and CDR2 is SVGAGI. CDR3 size: 13 residues.

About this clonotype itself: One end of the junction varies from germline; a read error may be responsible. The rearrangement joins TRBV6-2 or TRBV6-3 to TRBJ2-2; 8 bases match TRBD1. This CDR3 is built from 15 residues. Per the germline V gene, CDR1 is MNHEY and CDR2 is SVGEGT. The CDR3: CASSYITGGAGELFF. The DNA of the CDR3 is TGTGCCAGCAGTTATATCACAGGGGGTGCCGGGGAGCTGTTTTTC.